This T cell receptor beta chain emerged from a study of CD8 T cells in Susac syndrome. V gave up 5 bases and J gave up 8 bases; unmatched junction bases: 10. The CDR3 runs 13 residues. CDR1 is GTSNPN, CDR2 SVGIG, per germline (reference sequence). RNA was extracted with the RNeasy kit, and a quantity of roughly 0.5 to 1 ug was reverse transcribed using random hexamers. MiXCR was run by TCRdb on the immunoSEQ multiplex PCR reads, yielding one entry per CDR3 protein. The table records 170,000 or so distinct CDR3 sequences, about 94% of them present only once. The TCR originated in a human donor with Susac syndrome. This chain connects TRBV30 to TRBJ1-1; 8 bases fit TRBD1. The sequenced material came from CD4+ T cells from PBMCs. DNA for the CDR3: TGTGCCTGGGCGGGACAGGCTCTAAGGGAAGCTTTCTTT. It codes for CAWAGQALREAFF.